Following are 31 T cell receptor beta chains from one sample sequenced in a study of T cells in tuberculosis (dated by TCRdb to the late 2010s). The library was built by means of the immunoSEQ multiplex PCR assay. Drawn from immuneACCESS, this table holds only the in-frame rearrangements with V and J called that TCRdb kept. Clones are partly lost; checked studies trace under half to an unresolved V gene and leave the rest unexplained. Across this sample there are around 50,000 clones, with roughly 88% seen only once. Clones ranked in the top ten supply 21% of the sample. Thawed, overnight-rested PBMC were stained with GMM-loaded CD1B tetramer, a Live/Dead dye and anti-CD3, then sorted on a FACS Aria II. C32 glucose monomycolate purified from Rhodococcus equi was loaded onto CD1B tetramers. Sequenced input: CD1b-GMM tetramer-negative cells sorted from PBMCs. Explained via the paper, the cell subset or site label denotes: T cells not binding CD1B-GMM tetramer, sorted from same donor. These receptor sequences come from an adult woman with latent tuberculosis.

The chain has TRBV5-1 and TRBJ2-3, with TRBD1 identical over 7 bases. Germline CDR1 is SGHRS and CDR2 is YFSETQ. The CDR3 is 14 residues long. J lost 5 bases, V lost 3 bases, and 6 bases had no gene match. The CDR3 sequence: CASSYGTVGDTQYF. The CDR3 nucleotides are TGCGCCAGCAGCTACGGGACAGTAGGAGATACGCAGTATTTT.

The chain combines TRBV28 with TRBJ2-5; D ambiguous. The V and J ends lost 7 bases and 7 bases respectively, with 16 bases between them. Germline V gene data show CDR1 as MDHEN and CDR2 as SYDVKM. This CDR3 comprises 13 residues. CDR3 in amino acids: CASTSSPRGTQYF. The CDR3, as DNA: TGTGCCAGCACCTCCTCCCCCAGAGGGACCCAGTACTTC.

The chain carries TRBV2 and TRBJ1-5; D remains ambiguous. There are 13 residues in the CDR3. Germline CDR1 is SNHLY and CDR2 is FYNNEI. The ends were cut back, 7 bases at V and 7 bases at J, with 14 bases in the middle. The chain's CDR3 is CASKRQEYQPQHF. DNA of the CDR3: TGTGCCAGCAAAAGGCAGGAATACCAGCCCCAGCATTTT.

The rearrangement uses TRBV7-5 and TRBJ2-4; the DNA was not compared with TRBD2, the D call given in the table. TRBV7-5 is a known pseudogene. This CDR3 region has 18 residues. The CDR3 sequence is CARSVRRSSGGAKNIQYF. For the CDR3, the DNA is TGTGCCAGAAGCGTACGCCGATCTAGCGGGGGGGCCAAAAACATTCAGTACTTC.

The V gene is TRBV19, the J gene TRBJ1-3; D is perhaps TRBD1 (6 bases). The CDR3 totals 15 residues. Germline CDR1 LNHDA, CDR2 SQIVND (reference sequence). Deletions cut 4 bases from V and 9 bases from J, with 19 bases between. CDR3 amino acids: CASSTLQGWESTIYF. The CDR3 nucleotides are TGTGCCAGTAGTACACTACAGGGATGGGAGAGCACCATATATTTT.

This rearrangement joins TRBV7-2 to TRBJ2-2, with a tentative D call TRBD2 (5 bases). CDR1 is SGHTA and CDR2 is FQGNSA in the germline V gene. Trimming shortened V by 2 bases and J by 0 bases, and 10 bases separated the two germline ends. The CDR3 contains 16 residues. For the CDR3, the DNA is TGTGCCAGCAGCTTACTTCCGGGGACGAACACCGGGGAGCTGTTTTTT. Translation: CASSLLPGTNTGELFF. Supplemented by reference TRBV7-2 and TRBJ2-2, the full variable domain reads GAGVSQSPSNKVTEKGKDVELRCDPISGHTALYWYRQSLGQGLEFLIYFQGNSAPDKSGLPSDRFSAERTGGSVSTLTIQRTQQEDSAVYLCASSLLPGTNTGELFFGEGSRLTVL.

V and J are TRBV7-9 and TRBJ1-3; tentative D call: TRBD1 (5 bases). The V gene's germline CDR1 is SEHNR and CDR2 FQNEAQ (reference sequence). The V end lost 3 bases, the J end lost 0 bases, and 15 bases lay between the germline ends. There are 17 residues in the CDR3. CDR3 bases: TGTGCCAGCAGCTTCGAATGGGGACTGCACTCTGGAAACACCATATATTTT. This encodes CASSFEWGLHSGNTIYF.

The V call is TRBV10-3, the J call TRBJ1-1; possible D gene TRBD1, 6 bases. V lost 8 bases and J lost 0, with 7 bases in between. The CDR3 sequence is 12 residues long. Germline V CDR1 and CDR2: ENHRY, SYGVKD. The DNA for the CDR3 is TGTGCCATCGGGGACATGAACACTGAAGCTTTCTTT. Translated, it gives CAIGDMNTEAFF.

The CDR3 sequence is CASTLGTVGPYEQYF. In nucleotides, the CDR3 is TGTGCCAGCACCCTAGGGACAGTGGGACCCTACGAGCAGTACTTC. The chain carries TRBV21-1 and TRBJ2-7; the table's D call, TRBD1, was not checked against the DNA. TRBV21-1 is termed a pseudogene. This CDR3 comprises 15 residues.

This clone was detected only a few times. V and J are TRBV28 and TRBJ1-2, with D possibly matching TRBD1 (5 bases). CDR3 length: 12 amino acids. From germline, CDR1 is MDHEN and CDR2 SYDVKM. The ends were cut back, 8 bases at V and 2 bases at J, with 9 bases in the middle. CDR3 region: CASGTLNYGYTF. The CDR3 bases are TGTGCCAGCGGGACTTTGAACTATGGCTACACCTTC.

The chain uses TRBV4-3 and TRBJ2-2, with 7 bases that match TRBD1. The V gene's germline CDR1 is LGHNA and CDR2 YSLEER. The CDR3 sequence is 16 residues long. Trimming at V came to 3 bases and at J to 5 bases, leaving 9 bases not matched to a gene. CDR3 protein: CASSHNIGQVTGELFF. The DNA for the CDR3 is TGCGCCAGCAGCCACAACATTGGACAGGTGACCGGGGAGCTGTTTTTT.

The chain links TRBV30 to TRBJ1-2; D possibly corresponds to TRBD1 (6 bases). This CDR3 contains 14 residues. V lost 8 bases to trimming and J lost 2 bases, with 18 bases between them. CDR1 and CDR2 from the germline V gene are GTSNPN and SVGIG (reference sequence). In nucleotides, the CDR3 is TGTGCCATCCTCCCTTTCGGACAGAACTATGGCTACACCTTC. It is translated as CAILPFGQNYGYTF. Based on the CDR3 plus reference TRBV30 and TRBJ1-2, the full variable domain is SQTIHQWPATLVQPVGSPLSLECTVEGTSNPNLYWYRQAAGRGLQLLFYSVGIGQISSEVPQNLSASRPQDRQFILSSKKLLLSDSGFYLCAILPFGQNYGYTFGSGTRLTVV.

J is TRBJ1-3 and V is TRBV4-3; the D is unclear. This CDR3 region has 17 residues. The V and J ends lost 0 bases and 4 bases respectively, with 16 bases between them. Germline V CDR1 and CDR2: LGHNA, YSLEER. The CDR3 DNA follows: TGCGCCAGCAGCCAAGATCTTGGACTTCCGAACGGAAACACCATATATTTT. This codes for CASSQDLGLPNGNTIYF.

Here the CDR3 DNA reads TGTGCCAGCAGCTTAGGGACAGTAGATACGCAGTATTTT. Its protein is CASSLGTVDTQYF. The chain has TRBV7-9 and TRBJ2-3; tentatively, D is TRBD1 (6 bases). Between the trimmed V and J ends, which lost 1 base and 5 bases, there was a span of 7 bases. Germline CDR1 SEHNR, CDR2 FQNEAQ (reference sequence). The CDR3 runs to 13 residues.

This chain uses TRBV7-2 with TRBJ2-5; possible D gene TRBD1, 7 bases. V dropped 5 bases and J dropped 2 bases, with 9 bases sitting between them. Germline V gives CDR1 SGHTA, CDR2 FQGNSA. The CDR3 spans 13 residues. This CDR3 is CASSAGQQETQYF. DNA of the CDR3: TGTGCCAGCAGCGCGGGACAGCAAGAGACCCAGTACTTC.

The sample holds a few counts of this clone. The chain joins TRBV19 to TRBJ1-2; the D is unclear. This CDR3 region has 12 residues. V was trimmed by 4 bases and J by 3 bases, leaving 6 bases between them. Germline-derived CDR1 and CDR2 are LNHDA and SQIVND (reference sequence). The CDR3 loop is CASSSPDYGYTF. The CDR3, as DNA: TGTGCCAGTAGTAGTCCCGACTATGGCTACACCTTC.

This chain joins TRBV30 and TRBJ1-3; 9 bases are shared with TRBD1. CDR3 length: 15 residues. Germline lookup yields CDR1 GTSNPN and CDR2 SVGIG (reference sequence). V gave up 2 bases and J gave up 2 bases; unmatched junction bases: 4. CDR3: CAWSRGTGPGNTIYF. DNA of the CDR3: TGTGCCTGGAGTCGGGGGACAGGGCCTGGAAACACCATATATTTT. The whole variable domain, filled in from reference TRBV30 and TRBJ1-3, reads SQTIHQWPATLVQPVGSPLSLECTVEGTSNPNLYWYRQAAGRGLQLLFYSVGIGQISSEVPQNLSASRPQDRQFILSSKKLLLSDSGFYLCAWSRGTGPGNTIYFGEGSWLTVV.

This sequence joins TRBV7-2 and TRBJ2-5; 10 bases are a match to TRBD2. The J call is doubtful: the DNA matches TRBJ2-7 better. CDR1 SGHTA and CDR2 FQGNSA come from the germline V gene. The CDR3 totals 14 residues. Here the CDR3 reads CASSSTSGEYEQYF. In DNA form, the CDR3 reads TGTGCCAGCAGCTCAACTAGCGGGGAGTACGAGCAGTACTTC.

The chain couples TRBV28 to TRBJ1-3; TRBD1 might be the D (5 bases). CDR1 is MDHEN, CDR2 SYDVKM, per germline. The V gene lost 1 base and the J gene lost 8 bases, with 18 bases spanning the gap. The CDR3 is made up of 16 amino acids. CDR3 residues: CASSLFPTAVGYTIYF. The CDR3 DNA reads TGTGCCAGCAGTTTATTTCCGACAGCCGTCGGGTACACCATATATTTT.

The V call is TRBV10-3, the J call TRBJ2-1, with D tentatively TRBD2 (6 bases). The germline V and J ends were trimmed by 6 bases and 8 bases, with 17 bases remaining between them. CDR1 ENHRY and CDR2 SYGVKD come from the germline V gene. CDR3 length equals 14 residues. The CDR3 here is CAIRRDLAYYEQFF. For the CDR3, the DNA is TGTGCCATCAGGCGGGACTTAGCGTACTATGAGCAGTTCTTC.

The table lists this clone with a count of one. This chain uses TRBV18 with TRBJ2-2, with 8 bases lining up with TRBD1. This CDR3 is built from 15 residues. V was pared by 8 bases and J by 5 bases, with 10 bases of the junction left unmatched. Per the germline V gene, CDR1 is KGHSH and CDR2 is LQKENI. The CDR3 DNA is TGTGCCAGCCCCCGGACAGGGTCGAGAACCGGGGAGCTGTTTTTT. Residues: CASPRTGSRTGELFF.

The rearrangement joins TRBV18 to TRBJ1-5; weak D call: TRBD1 (6 bases). CDR3 length: 14 amino acids. The V gene lost 4 bases and the J gene lost 6 bases, with 13 bases spanning the gap. Germline V CDR1 and CDR2: KGHSH, LQKENI. CDR3 DNA: TGTGCCAGCTCACTAAAGCAGGGGCCTCAGCCCCAGCATTTT. Its protein is CASSLKQGPQPQHF.

The chain employs TRBV7-9 and TRBJ1-1; no clear D gene. V dropped 3 bases and J dropped 1 base, with 6 bases sitting between them. Germline lookup yields CDR1 SEHNR and CDR2 FQNEAQ (reference sequence). This CDR3 has 13 residues. CDR3 bases: TGTGCCAGCAGCTTTTCAGAGAACACTGAAGCTTTCTTT. This translates into CASSFSENTEAFF.

The genes are TRBV4-1 and TRBJ1-2; 7 bases line up with TRBD1. CDR1 and CDR2 from the germline V gene are MGHRA and YSYEKL. This CDR3 comprises 14 residues. After removal of 4 bases from V and 7 bases from J, the junction contained 9 bases not matched to a gene. The CDR3 protein is CASSPAGRGIGYTF. The CDR3 DNA is TGCGCCAGCAGCCCCGCGGGCAGGGGGATTGGCTACACCTTC.

The chain uses TRBV6-5 and TRBJ2-5, with TRBD2 matching 10 bases. CDR1 is MNHEY and CDR2 is SVGAGI in the germline V gene. The junction had 9 bases not matched to a gene; V was cut back by 3 bases and J by 5 bases. CDR3 length: 16 amino acids. The CDR3 region has the DNA TGTGCCAGCAGTTATGGGCTAGCGGGAGTAGGGGAGACCCAGTACTTC. Protein: CASSYGLAGVGETQYF.

The rearrangement uses TRBV9 and TRBJ2-7; 10 bases are a match to TRBD1. J lost 5 bases, V lost 4 bases, and 6 bases had no gene match. The CDR3 has 14 residues. Per germline, CDR1 SGDLS and CDR2 YYNGEE. CDR3 amino acids: CASSPGTGENEQYF. The CDR3 nucleotides are TGTGCCAGCAGCCCGGGGACAGGGGAGAACGAGCAGTACTTC.

This clone was seen only a few times. The V and J genes are TRBV5-4 and TRBJ2-1; TRBD2 matches 8 bases. V shed 4 bases and J 0 bases; nucleotides not matched to a gene: 6. Germline V gene sequence: CDR1 SGHNT, CDR2 YYREEE (reference sequence). The CDR3 consists of 16 residues. The CDR3 region is CASSPPTSGSYNEQFF. The CDR3 DNA is TGTGCCAGCAGCCCTCCTACTAGCGGCTCCTACAATGAGCAGTTCTTC.

The CDR3 protein is CSVGQTMNTEAFF. CDR3 DNA sequence: TGCAGCGTTGGACAGACCATGAACACTGAAGCTTTCTTT. V and J are TRBV29-1 and TRBJ1-1; TRBD1 is a possible D gene (5 bases). V was clipped by 4 bases and J by 0 bases, with 9 bases between them. The CDR3 runs to 13 residues. Looked up from germline, CDR1 is SQVTM and CDR2 is ANQGSEA.

The chain employs TRBV6-5 and TRBJ1-5; D may be TRBD1 (6 bases). The CDR3 spans 14 residues. Trimming pared 3 bases from V and 8 bases from J, leaving 14 bases between. Germline lookup yields CDR1 MNHEY and CDR2 SVGAGI. This chain's CDR3 is CASSYGQGWEPQHF. DNA for the CDR3: TGTGCCAGCAGTTATGGCCAGGGGTGGGAGCCCCAGCATTTT.

This clone has just one count. The chain is built from TRBV28 and TRBJ2-7; D is possibly TRBD1 (6 bases). The CDR3 runs to 16 residues. Trimming removed 6 bases at V and 4 bases at J, with 22 bases between. In germline, CDR1 is MDHEN, CDR2 SYDVKM. The CDR3 is CASRLTGTLEIYEQYF. CDR3 coding DNA: TGTGCCAGCAGGCTTACAGGGACCCTTGAGATTTACGAGCAGTACTTC. Full variable domain (missing parts from reference TRBV28 and TRBJ2-7): DVKVTQSSRYLVKRTGEKVFLECVQDMDHENMFWYRQDPGLGLRLIYFSYDVKMKEKGDIPEGYSVSREKKERFSLILESASTNQTSMYLCASRLTGTLEIYEQYFGPGTRLTVT.

V usage is TRBV5-1 and J usage is TRBJ1-6; maybe TRBD1 (6 bases). In germline, CDR1 is SGHRS, CDR2 YFSETQ. The CDR3 covers 13 residues. V lost 1 base to trimming and J lost 10 bases, with 9 bases between them. The CDR3 bases are TGCGCCAGCAGCTTGAACAGGGACTCACCCCTCCACTTT. This translates into CASSLNRDSPLHF.